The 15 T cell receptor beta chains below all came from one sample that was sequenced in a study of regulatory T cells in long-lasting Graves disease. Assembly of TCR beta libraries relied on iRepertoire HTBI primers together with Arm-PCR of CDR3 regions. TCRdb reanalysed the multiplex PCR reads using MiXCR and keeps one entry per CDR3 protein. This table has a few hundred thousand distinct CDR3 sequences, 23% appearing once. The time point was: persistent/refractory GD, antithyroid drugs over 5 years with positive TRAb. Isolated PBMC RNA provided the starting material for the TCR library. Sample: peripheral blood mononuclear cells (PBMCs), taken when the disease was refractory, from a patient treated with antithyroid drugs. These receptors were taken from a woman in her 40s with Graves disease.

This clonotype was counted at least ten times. Here the CDR3 reads CASSLSEVYEQYF. For the CDR3, the DNA is TGTGCCAGCAGCTTATCTGAAGTCTACGAGCAGTACTTC. The J gene is TRBJ2-7, the V gene TRBV7-8; D gene uncertain. V lost 2 bases to trimming and J lost 3 bases, with 8 bases between them. The CDR3 runs 13 residues. From germline, CDR1 is SGHVS and CDR2 FQNEAQ.

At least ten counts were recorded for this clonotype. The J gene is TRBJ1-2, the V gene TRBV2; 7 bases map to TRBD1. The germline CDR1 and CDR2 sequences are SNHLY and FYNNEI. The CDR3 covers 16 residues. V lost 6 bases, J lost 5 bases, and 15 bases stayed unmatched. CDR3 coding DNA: TGTGCCAGCAGCACAACCAGGACAGGCTCCAATTATGGCTACACCTTC. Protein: CASSTTRTGSNYGYTF.

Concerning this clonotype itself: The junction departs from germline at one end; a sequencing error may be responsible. CDR3 in DNA: TGTGCCAGTAGGATAGGACAGGGGAACACCGGGGAGCTGTTTTTT. Residues: CASRIGQGNTGELFF. The J gene is TRBJ2-2, the V gene TRBV19, with 8 bases identical to TRBD1. CDR1 and CDR2 from the germline V gene are LNHDA and SQIVND (reference sequence). The CDR3 is made up of 15 amino acids.

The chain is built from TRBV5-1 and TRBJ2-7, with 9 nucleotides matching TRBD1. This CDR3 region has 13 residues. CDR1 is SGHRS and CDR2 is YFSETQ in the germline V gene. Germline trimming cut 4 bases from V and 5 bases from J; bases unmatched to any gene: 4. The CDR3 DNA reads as TGCGCCAGCAGCGAGGACAGGGGTGACGAGCAGTACTTC. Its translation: CASSEDRGDEQYF. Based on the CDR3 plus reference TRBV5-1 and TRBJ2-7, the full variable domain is KAGVTQTPRYLIKTRGQQVTLSCSPISGHRSVSWYQQTPGQGLQFLFEYFSETQRNKGNFPGRFSGRQFSNSRSEMNVSTLELGDSALYLCASSEDRGDEQYFGPGTRLTVT.

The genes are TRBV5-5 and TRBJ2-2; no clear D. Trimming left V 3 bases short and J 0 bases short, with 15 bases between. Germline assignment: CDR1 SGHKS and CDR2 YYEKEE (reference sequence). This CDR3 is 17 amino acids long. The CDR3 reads CASSWASGGTNTGELFF. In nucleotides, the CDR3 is TGTGCCAGCAGCTGGGCGTCGGGTGGTACGAACACCGGGGAGCTGTTTTTT.

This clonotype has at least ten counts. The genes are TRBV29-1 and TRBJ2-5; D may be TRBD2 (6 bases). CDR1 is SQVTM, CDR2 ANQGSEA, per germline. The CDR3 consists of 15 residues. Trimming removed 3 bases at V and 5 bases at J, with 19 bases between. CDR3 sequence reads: CSVDGGVGSLETQYF. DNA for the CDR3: TGCAGCGTTGATGGCGGGGTCGGGAGTTTGGAGACCCAGTACTTC.

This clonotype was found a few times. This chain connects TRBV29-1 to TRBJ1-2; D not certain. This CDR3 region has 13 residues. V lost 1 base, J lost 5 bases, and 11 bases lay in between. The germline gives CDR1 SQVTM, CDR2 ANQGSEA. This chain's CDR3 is CSVEVSELYGYTF. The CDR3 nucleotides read TGCAGCGTTGAAGTTTCTGAACTTTATGGCTACACCTTC.

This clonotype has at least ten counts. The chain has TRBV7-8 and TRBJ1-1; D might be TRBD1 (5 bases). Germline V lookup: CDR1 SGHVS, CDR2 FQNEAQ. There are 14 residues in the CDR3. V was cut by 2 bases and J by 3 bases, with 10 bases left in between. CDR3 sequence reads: CASSLSGLDTEAFF. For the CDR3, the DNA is TGTGCCAGCAGCTTATCGGGGCTCGACACTGAAGCTTTCTTT.

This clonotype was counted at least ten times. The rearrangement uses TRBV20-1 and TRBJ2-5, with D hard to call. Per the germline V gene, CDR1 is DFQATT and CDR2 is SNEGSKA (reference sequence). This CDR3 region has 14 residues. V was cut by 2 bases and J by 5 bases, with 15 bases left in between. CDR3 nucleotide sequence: TGCAGTGCTAGACTTGGGTCGGCCCCGGAGACCCAGTACTTC. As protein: CSARLGSAPETQYF.

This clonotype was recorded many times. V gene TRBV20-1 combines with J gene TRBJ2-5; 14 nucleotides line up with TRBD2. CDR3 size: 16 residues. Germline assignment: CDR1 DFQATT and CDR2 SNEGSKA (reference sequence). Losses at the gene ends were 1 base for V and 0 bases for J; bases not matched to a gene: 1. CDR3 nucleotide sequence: TGCAGTGCTAGAGGACTAGCGGGAGGGTACCAAGAGACCCAGTACTTC. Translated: CSARGLAGGYQETQYF.

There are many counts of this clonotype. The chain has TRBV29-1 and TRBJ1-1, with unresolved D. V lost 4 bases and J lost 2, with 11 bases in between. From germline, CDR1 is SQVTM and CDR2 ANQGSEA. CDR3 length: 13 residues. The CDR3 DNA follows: TGCAGCGTTGTCGGCAGGACTAACACTGAAGCTTTCTTT. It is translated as CSVVGRTNTEAFF.

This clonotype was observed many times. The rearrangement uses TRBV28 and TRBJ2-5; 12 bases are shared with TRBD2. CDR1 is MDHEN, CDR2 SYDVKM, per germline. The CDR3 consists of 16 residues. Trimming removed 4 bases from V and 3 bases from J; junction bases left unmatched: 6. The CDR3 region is CASSSPRLAGEETQYF. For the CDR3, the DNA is TGTGCCAGCAGTTCCCCCCGACTAGCGGGAGAAGAGACCCAGTACTTC.

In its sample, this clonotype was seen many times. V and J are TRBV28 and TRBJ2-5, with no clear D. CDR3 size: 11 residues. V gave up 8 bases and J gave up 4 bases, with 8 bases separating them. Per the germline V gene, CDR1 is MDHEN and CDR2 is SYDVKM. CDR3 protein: CASESSETQYF. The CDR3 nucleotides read TGTGCCAGCGAGTCGTCAGAGACCCAGTACTTC.

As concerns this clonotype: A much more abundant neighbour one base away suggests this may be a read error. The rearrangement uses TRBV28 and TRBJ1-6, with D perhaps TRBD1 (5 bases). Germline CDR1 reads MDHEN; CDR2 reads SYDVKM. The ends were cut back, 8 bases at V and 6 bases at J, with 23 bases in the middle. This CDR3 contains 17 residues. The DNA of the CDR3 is TGTGCCAGCGGTCCATCATGGGACCCTAGACCTAATTCACCCCTCCACTTT. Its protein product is CASGPSWDPRPNSPLHF.

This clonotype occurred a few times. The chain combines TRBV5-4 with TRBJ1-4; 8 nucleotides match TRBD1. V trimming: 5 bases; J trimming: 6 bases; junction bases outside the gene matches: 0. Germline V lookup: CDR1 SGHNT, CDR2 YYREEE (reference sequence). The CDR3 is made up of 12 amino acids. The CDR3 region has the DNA TGTGCCAGCAGGGGACAGGATGAAAAACTGTTTTTT. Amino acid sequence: CASRGQDEKLFF.